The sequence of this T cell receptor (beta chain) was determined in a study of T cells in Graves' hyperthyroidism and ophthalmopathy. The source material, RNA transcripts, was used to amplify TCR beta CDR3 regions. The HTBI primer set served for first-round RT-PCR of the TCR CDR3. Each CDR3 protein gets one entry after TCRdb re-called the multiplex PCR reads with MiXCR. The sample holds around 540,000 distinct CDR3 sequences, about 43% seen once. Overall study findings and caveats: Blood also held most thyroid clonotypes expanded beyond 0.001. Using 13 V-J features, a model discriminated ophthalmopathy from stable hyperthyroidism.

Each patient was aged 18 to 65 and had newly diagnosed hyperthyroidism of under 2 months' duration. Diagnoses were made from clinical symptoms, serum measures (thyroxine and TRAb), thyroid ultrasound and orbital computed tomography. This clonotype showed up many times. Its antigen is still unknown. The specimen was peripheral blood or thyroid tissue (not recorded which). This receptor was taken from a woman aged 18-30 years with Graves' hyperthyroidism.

In DNA, the CDR3 is TGTGCCATCAGTGAGTCCCCCCAGGGAAAGACTGAAGCTTTCTTT. This gives the protein CAISESPQGKTEAFF. This rearrangement joins TRBV10-3 to TRBJ1-1, with D possibly being TRBD1 (5 bases). V was shortened by 0 bases and J by 5 bases, with 13 bases between the two germline ends. The germline gives CDR1 ENHRY, CDR2 SYGVKD. The CDR3 is 15 residues long.